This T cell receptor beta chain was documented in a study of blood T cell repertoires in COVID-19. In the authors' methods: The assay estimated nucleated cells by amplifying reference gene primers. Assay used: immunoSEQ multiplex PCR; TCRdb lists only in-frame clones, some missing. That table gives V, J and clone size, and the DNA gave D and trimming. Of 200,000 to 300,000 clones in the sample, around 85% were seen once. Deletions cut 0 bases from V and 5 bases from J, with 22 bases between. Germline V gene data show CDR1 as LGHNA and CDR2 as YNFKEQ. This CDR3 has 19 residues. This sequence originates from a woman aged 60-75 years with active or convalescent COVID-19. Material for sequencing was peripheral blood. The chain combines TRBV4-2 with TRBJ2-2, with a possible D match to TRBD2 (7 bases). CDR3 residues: CASSQDRTRGGWWTGELFF. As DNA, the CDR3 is TGTGCCAGCAGCCAAGATCGAACCAGGGGAGGGTGGTGGACCGGGGAGCTGTTTTTT.